The 8 T cell receptor beta chains listed next were all sequenced from one sample in a study of Ad26.COV2.S vaccination and SARS-CoV-2 variants. Repertoires were generated with immunoSEQ multiplex PCR, while TCRdb's copy carries only in-frame clones and drops some. Of more than 300,000 clones listed, around 89% were seen once; the top ten hold approximately 5%. Treatment denoted: over 15 received Ad26.COV2.S at low or high dose, single or two shots; five or six received placebo; per-sample allocation not given. Each sample was drawn 63 days after the first injection (of vaccine or placebo). Sample: peripheral blood, taken in a trial of Ad26.COV2.S vaccine versus placebo. These receptors all stem from a person aged 18-60 years who received the Ad26.COV2.S COVID-19 vaccine or a placebo.

The chain has TRBV4-1 and TRBJ2-3; either TRBD1 or TRBD2 may supply D (5 bases each). V was cut by 0 bases and J by 3 bases, with 16 bases left in between. This CDR3 contains 17 residues. Germline V gene lookup returns CDR1 MGHRA and CDR2 YSYEKL. The DNA of the CDR3 is TGCGCCAGCAGCCAAGATAGTTTGGGGGTTGATACAGATACGCAGTATTTT. Protein product: CASSQDSLGVDTDTQYF.

The chain carries TRBV7-9 and TRBJ2-1; D is possibly TRBD1 (6 bases). Germline CDR1 reads SEHNR; CDR2 reads FQNEAQ (reference sequence). CDR3 length: 14 residues. V shed 3 bases and J shed 3 bases, with 9 bases lying between them. CDR3 residues: CASSFEDSYNEQFF. The CDR3 DNA reads as TGTGCCAGCAGCTTTGAGGACAGCTACAATGAGCAGTTCTTC.

This chain joins TRBV5-6 and TRBJ1-6; 8 bases fit TRBD1. CDR1 is SGHDT, CDR2 YYEEEE, per germline. After removal of 0 bases from V and 7 bases from J, the junction contained 3 bases not matched to a gene. CDR3 length: 15 residues. In nucleotides, the CDR3 is TGTGCCAGCAGCTTGGAGACAGGGGTAAATTCACCCCTCCACTTT. Translating gives CASSLETGVNSPLHF. Full variable domain (rest looked up from reference TRBV5-6 and TRBJ1-6): DAGVTQSPTHLIKTRGQQVTLRCSPKSGHDTVSWYQQALGQGPQFIFQYYEEEERQRGNFPDRFSGHQFPNYSSELNVNALLLGDSALYLCASSLETGVNSPLHFGNGTRLTVT.

The chain uses TRBV20-1 and TRBJ2-7; D is ambiguous. CDR1 and CDR2 from the germline V gene are DFQATT and SNEGSKA (reference sequence). CDR3 length: 11 residues. V dropped 8 bases and J dropped 2 bases, with 10 bases sitting between them. CDR3 DNA sequence: TGCAGTTTGAAGGGTACCTACGAGCAGTACTTC. It is translated as CSLKGTYEQYF.

This chain joins TRBV4-1 and TRBJ2-1; 11 bases agree with TRBD2. The V segment lost 2 bases and the J segment 8 bases; nucleotides outside the gene matches: 11. CDR3 length equals 17 residues. From germline, CDR1 is MGHRA and CDR2 YSYEKL. The CDR3 DNA reads as TGCGCCAGCAGCCAACCGATTAGCGGGAGGGCCAGGCATGAGCAGTTCTTC. This translates into CASSQPISGRARHEQFF.

The chain combines TRBV3-1 (or the pseudogene TRBV3-2) with TRBJ2-1; 8 bases match TRBD1. J lost 9 bases, V lost 2 bases, and 6 bases had no gene match. Germline assignment: CDR1 LGHDT and CDR2 YNNKEL (reference sequence). The CDR3 contains 14 residues. CDR3 nucleotide sequence: TGTGCCAGCAGCCAACAGGGGGCGCAAATTGAGCAGTTCTTC. This encodes CASSQQGAQIEQFF.

The rearrangement joins TRBV7-2 to TRBJ1-6; TRBD1 agrees at 7 bases. This CDR3 spans 16 amino acids. Germline V CDR1 and CDR2: SGHTA, FQGNSA. The junction had 14 bases not matched to a gene; V was cut back by 5 bases and J by 10 bases. Here the CDR3 reads CASSPNPGGFSSPLHF. In DNA, the CDR3 is TGTGCCAGCAGCCCAAACCCAGGGGGATTTAGCTCACCCCTCCACTTT.

This chain links TRBV7-9 with TRBJ2-3, with 9 bases identical to TRBD2. Per germline, CDR1 SEHNR and CDR2 FQNEAQ (reference sequence). Germline trimming cut 0 bases from V and 4 bases from J; bases unmatched to any gene: 5. The CDR3 runs to 16 residues. The CDR3 nucleotides read TGTGCCAGCAGCTTAGCGGTCGCGGGAGGGCCAGATACGCAGTATTTT. As protein: CASSLAVAGGPDTQYF. The complete variable domain, with remaining parts taken from reference TRBV7-9 and TRBJ2-3, reads DTGVSQNPRHKITKRGQNVTFRCDPISEHNRLYWYRQTLGQGPEFLTYFQNEAQLEKSRLLSDRFSAERPKGSFSTLEIQRTEQGDSAMYLCASSLAVAGGPDTQYFGPGTRLTVL.